The TCR beta chain described here comes from a study of cytomegalovirus exposure and HLA in healthy donors (TCRdb year 2017). For context, the study as a whole: According to an earlier analysis of a few hundred of the donors, roughly 180 million T cells yielded 120 million or so unique TCR beta sequences and about 300 Gb of sequence data. The study aimed to test whether signatures of past pathogen exposure could be identified by cataloging public T cell receptors. The number of donors typed differed by locus, with about 629-630 for A, B, C, DRB1 and DQB1, over 500 for DQA1, over 600 for DPA1, and about 450 for DPB1. All discovery cohort repertoires had been generated using a single sequencing platform. Using immunosequencing, the study profiled T cell repertoires from around 670 subjects and related those repertoires to cytomegalovirus serostatus. A later genetic analysis took genome-wide SNP genotypes for about 55% of the roughly 700 donors and used that subset as a discovery cohort. Donor age, sex, ethnicity and CMV serostatus were compiled alongside the repertoire data. To study patterns of TCR occurrence, a later analysis re-analyzed previously published TCR beta repertoires from more than 550 donors and added high-resolution HLA genotyping. Along with the roughly 700-subject first cohort, a separate validation cohort of around 110 different subjects was used. Among some 400 genotyped donors of the cohort, an average of approximately 240,000 unique TCR beta nucleotide sequences was sequenced per donor, of which about 19% were non-productive. An early release covering about 600 HLA-typed donors comprised around 300 gigabases of sequencing data and approximately 80 million unique TCR sequences. HLA typing covered class I and class II loci at four-digit resolution. The later analysis used no new phenotypic data to find candidate immune exposures, relying instead on TCR beta sequences and their occurrence across donors. Four or five DR-DQ haplotypes were handled as single units for association and clustering because linkage in the cohort was strong. An earlier analysis of 587 of the donors applied high-throughput TCR beta sequencing to assess whether each TCR beta V gene segment acted as functional or pseudogenic. Of the 300 to 500 genotyped donors, less than 90% were placed in the genetic ancestry cluster associated with self-reported Caucasian donors. To predict cytomegalovirus infection status, the study brought together high-throughput TCR immunosequencing, statistical association of individual TCRs with disease status, and machine learning. What the research found in general, with its limitations: According to the authors, the approach could potentially be generalized to other disease states and immunological phenotypes. In a later genetic analysis, fewer N-insertions in productive TCRs were reported among donors in an Asian-associated ancestry cluster than the roughly 670-donor mean. While some public TCRs were present in many individuals, most TCR sequences turned up only very rarely across donors. In a later analysis, several top co-occurrence clusters were reported to appear linked to parvovirus B19, influenza, CMV and Epstein-Barr virus. Assigning TCR associations to individual alleles was difficult when HLA alleles, especially DR and DQ, strongly co-occurred. According to a later analysis, most CMV-associated TCR beta chains appeared to be HLA-restricted, and the HLA associations seemed to be driven largely by CMV exposure. Because the 87-base-pair reads could not distinguish some IMGT-functional V segments, including TRBV6-2 and TRBV6-3, those segments were excluded. Only TCR beta chains were sequenced in this cohort, and the absence of alpha or paired-chain data limited detectable features. In the study, approximately 150 TCR beta chains were listed as associated with cytomegalovirus. A further reported finding was that TCR beta sequences accurately predicted the HLA-A and HLA-B alleles for most subjects in the first cohort. Because counts were too low, 15 to 20 rarely observed V segments, including chromosome 9 orphons, were excluded from the earlier analysis of some 540 of the donors. In a later analysis, TCR association rates were found to vary across HLA loci, with the most associated TCRs seen for DRB1 alleles and the fewest for HLA-C alleles. A cluster of highly shared sequence variants was judged likely to be a technical artifact of the sequencing pipeline. In a later analysis, HLA-associated TCR beta chains were found to be more clonally expanded and to have lower generation probabilities than equally common non-associated chains. In a later genetic analysis, a missense DCLRE1C variant was associated with V-gene and J-gene trimming of TCR beta chains, and the association was replicated in an independent cohort. At a false discovery rate of 0.05, a later analysis linked 15,000 to 20,000 TCR beta sequences to specific HLA alleles. HLA typing was unavailable for some donors at each locus, so association tests used only the typed subset. In vitro tests confirmed that a few of the cytomegalovirus-associated TCR beta chains recognize cytomegalovirus antigens. Presence/absence analyses assumed roughly uniform sequencing depth across donors, an assumption that may not hold. CMV serostatus was the only immune exposure information available for the cohort. The classifier was reported to diagnose cytomegalovirus status with high specificity and sensitivity in both the original and validation cohorts. Linkage disequilibrium might explain the correlated functional status among segregating V segments, but an unknown experimental factor could not be ruled out. An earlier analysis of 450 to 750 of the donors showed that most TCR beta V segments appeared in productive rearrangements either about 87% or about 30% of the time, which broadly matched IMGT annotations.

In total, over 600 healthy bone marrow donors made up the cohort. At the time of sampling, all cohort members were nominally healthy, though unrecorded immune exposures were likely present. The donor tested CMV seronegative and was one of the 352 seronegative cohort members. Every donor gave a peripheral blood sample, and the peripheral blood mononuclear cells from that sample were used for TCR beta sequencing. Genomic DNA was extracted from the blood cell samples with the Qiagen DNeasy Blood Extraction Kit. Comments on this clone: Its specific antigen is unknown. One base away there is no much larger clone; base qualities are not given.

V drops 4 bases and J drops 0 bases, leaving 10 bases in between. Spanning cysteine to phenylalanine, the CDR3 consists of 14 amino acids. CDR3 DNA only is kept here, 42 bases in frame from base 1. From the germline V gene, CDR1 is SGHRS and CDR2 is YFSETQ. Libraries were constructed by the immunoSEQ multiplex PCR assay. The multiplex PCR relied on a mix of 60 forward primers for TCR Vbeta segments and 13 reverse primers for TCR Jbeta segments. The CDR3 region of rearranged TCR beta genes was amplified from genomic DNA with a multiplex PCR assay. The Illumina HiSeq System was used to sequence the amplified TCR beta libraries as 87-base-pair reads. Under the source paper's analysis protocol: A later analysis counted about 80 million unique TCR beta chains across the 640 or so repertoires, and around 9.9 million of these chains were shared by at least two donors. A nearest-neighbor algorithm error-corrected the raw reads and collapsed the reads into unique sequences, merging closely related sequences to remove PCR and sequencing errors. CDR3 sequences were aligned to IMGT reference sequences to assign V, D and J gene segments. For a sequence to be retained, a match of at least six nucleotides to both a V gene segment and a J gene segment was required. A rearrangement counted as productive if the CDR3 had no stop codons and remained in frame with V and J, and every other rearrangement counted as non-productive. CDR3 was defined according to IMGT convention as the region running from the second conserved V-encoded cysteine to the conserved J-encoded phenylalanine. The earlier analysis of about 570 of the donors excluded any sequence lacking an unambiguous match to a single V gene segment. In an earlier analysis of roughly 600 of the donors, a V segment was called functional when productive rearrangements were above 56.7%, and segregating when the standard deviation between donors exceeded 5%. A statistical classification framework was built for diagnosing cytomegalovirus status from the catalog of TCR beta chain sequences. In a later analysis, TCR nucleotide sequences were compared against IMGT/GENE-DB human TR gene sequences so that V and J genes could be assigned. A later analysis assigned CDR3 sequences and most-parsimonious VDJ recombination scenarios with the TCRdist pipeline. A later analysis defined each TCR beta chain by its CDR3 amino acid sequence plus V-gene family, and excluded reads lacking a unique V-gene family. To address suspected cross-contamination and a sequencing artifact, a later analysis removed approximately 590 highly shared, low-generation-probability nucleotide sequences. In a later analysis, a clonal expansion index for each public chain was calculated from normalized within-repertoire ranks of inferred template counts. A later analysis computed generation probabilities with a VDJ recombination model fitted to out-of-frame rearrangements, and checked the results against IGoR. In a later analysis, TCR-TCR, TCR-HLA and TCR-CMV co-occurrence was scored with hypergeometric tests, and a repertoire-size bias correction was applied to TCR pairs. In a later analysis, false discovery rates were estimated by permuting HLA or CMV assignments 20 times. A later analysis grouped co-occurring TCRs with DBSCAN, adding TCRdist sequence similarity when clustering within HLA-allele-positive subsets. Repertoires with fewer than 30,000 or more than 120,000 public chains, plus five repertoires with anomalous nucleotide sharing, were excluded from co-occurrence clustering. In its TCRdb copy, this immuneACCESS table keeps in-frame sequences only and misses some clones. Where compared with another copy, unresolved V genes explain less than half of these, and the others have no known cause. From that table come the V and J calls and clone size; the DNA was used to work out D and trimming. This sample holds 100,000 or so clones; 63% were observed only once. The ten largest clonotypes hold 5% to 6.5% of the sample.

Rearrangement joined TRBV5-1 to TRBJ1-1; D gene: possibly TRBD1, on 6 matching bases. Sequencing was carried out using PBMCs. The receptor was derived from a woman in her twenties or thirties in good health and CMV-seronegative. The DNA sequence is as follows: TGCGCCAGCAGCGCCGGGACAATGAACACTGAAGCTTTCTTT. Its protein is CASSAGTMNTEAFF.